Each of the 19 T cell receptor beta chains below was sequenced from the same sample in a study of cytomegalovirus exposure and HLA in healthy donors. 13 Jbeta primers and 60 Vbeta primers were used for the PCR. Using immunoSEQ multiplex PCR, the repertoire was profiled, and TCRdb retains in-frame clones only, with some absent. Of roughly 150,000 clones listed, over 70% are singletons. The sequencing input was PBMCs. The receptors were sampled from a woman in her fifties or sixties in good health and CMV-seropositive.

The chain recombines TRBV6-1 with TRBJ1-1, with D hard to call. CDR1 is MNHNS, CDR2 SASEGT, per germline. Trimming left V 10 bases short and J 4 bases short, with 22 bases between. This CDR3 contains 15 residues. For the CDR3, the DNA is TGTGCCATCAAGAGAGGCGGTGCGTCGGGCACTGAAGCTTTCTTT. Translation gives CAIKRGGASGTEAFF.

This clone showed up just once. The chain's CDR3 is CASSIDRGDTQYF. The CDR3 coding sequence is TGTGCCAGTAGCATTGACAGGGGAGATACGCAGTATTTT. The V call is TRBV19, the J call TRBJ2-3, with 8 bases lining up with TRBD1. The CDR3 sequence is 13 residues long. CDR1 and CDR2 from the germline V gene are LNHDA and SQIVND (reference sequence). The V gene end was trimmed by 6 bases and the J gene end by 5 bases; junction bases not matched to a gene: 4.

This clone was detected only once. This chain connects TRBV5-6 to TRBJ2-1; 9 positions agree with TRBD2. Per germline, CDR1 SGHDT and CDR2 YYEEEE. Unmatched junction bases numbered 5, after V lost 5 bases and J lost 2 bases. This CDR3 comprises 15 residues. The CDR3 DNA is TGTGCCAGCAGTGGGGGCGGGGGGGCCTACAATGAGCAGTTCTTC. This sequence encodes CASSGGGGAYNEQFF.

The table lists this clone with a count of one. The chain joins TRBV5-1 to TRBJ2-3, with 12 positions matching TRBD1. Germline V lookup: CDR1 SGHRS, CDR2 YFSETQ. The CDR3 consists of 16 residues. V shed 4 bases, J shed 3 bases, and the junction held 6 bases outside the gene matches. The CDR3 protein is CASSTAGQGATDTQYF. In DNA, the CDR3 is TGCGCCAGCAGCACCGCGGGACAGGGGGCTACAGATACGCAGTATTTT.

The J gene is TRBJ2-5, the V gene TRBV30, with 7 positions matching TRBD2. V shed 4 bases, J shed 5 bases, and the junction held 10 bases outside the gene matches. Germline V lookup: CDR1 GTSNPN, CDR2 SVGIG (reference sequence). CDR3 length: 14 amino acids. The CDR3 sequence is CAWTLGGIGETQYF. CDR3 bases: TGTGCCTGGACCCTCGGGGGGATTGGTGAGACCCAGTACTTC.

The chain employs TRBV9 and TRBJ2-1, with TRBD2 matching over 8 bases. Germline CDR1 is SGDLS and CDR2 is YYNGEE. The length of the CDR3 is 12 residues. The V gene end was trimmed by 3 bases and the J gene end by 12 bases; junction bases not matched to a gene: 5. Here the CDR3 DNA reads TGTGCCAGCAGCGATACTAGCGGTCCGCAGTTCTTC. Its translation: CASSDTSGPQFF.

The J gene is TRBJ1-3, the V gene TRBV7-6, with D tentatively TRBD1 (5 bases). Trimming removed 5 bases from V and 4 bases from J, with 9 bases in between. The CDR3 runs 13 residues. The germline gives CDR1 SGHVS, CDR2 FNYEAQ. The CDR3 protein is CASSPYRGNTIYF. CDR3 coding DNA: TGTGCCAGCAGCCCTTACAGGGGAAACACCATATATTTT.

V and J are TRBV6-5 and TRBJ2-5, with 9 nucleotides matching TRBD1. In germline, CDR1 is MNHEY, CDR2 SVGAGI. V was clipped by 6 bases and J by 2 bases; unmatched bases: 7. This CDR3 has 15 residues. CDR3 sequence: CASSRPGQGQETQYF. The CDR3 DNA is TGTGCCAGCAGCCGCCCGGGACAGGGACAAGAGACCCAGTACTTC.

The V and J genes are TRBV9 and TRBJ2-2, with D possibly TRBD1 on 6 matching bases. The CDR3 has 14 residues. Germline V gives CDR1 SGDLS, CDR2 YYNGEE. V was cut by 0 bases and J by 6 bases, with 9 bases left in between. The CDR3 sequence is CASSVEGDPGELFF. Here the CDR3 DNA reads TGTGCCAGCAGCGTAGAGGGGGATCCCGGGGAGCTGTTTTTT.

As concerns this clone: This sample includes further DNA sequences coding for the same CDR3. The chain's CDR3 is CASRGQGSGNTIYF. The CDR3 DNA is TGTGCCAGCAGGGGACAGGGCTCTGGAAACACCATATATTTT. The J gene is TRBJ1-3, the V gene TRBV6-1; 9 bases map to TRBD1. In germline, CDR1 is MNHNS, CDR2 SASEGT. V lost 6 bases, J lost 0 bases, and 0 bases stayed unmatched. The CDR3 runs to 14 residues.

The CDR3, as DNA: TGCGCCAGCAGCTCTTGGGGGGGAGGGGGCACAGATACGCAGTATTTT. It specifies CASSSWGGGGTDTQYF. The chain links TRBV5-1 to TRBJ2-3; 7 positions match TRBD2. This CDR3 is built from 16 residues. Germline CDR1 is SGHRS and CDR2 is YFSETQ. J gave up 1 base and V 3 bases, and 8 bases lay outside the gene matches.

The chain carries TRBV6-5 and TRBJ1-5; D is uncertain. Trimming removed 2 bases from V and 5 bases from J, with 7 bases in between. The CDR3 is made up of 13 amino acids. Germline V gene sequence: CDR1 MNHEY, CDR2 SVGAGI. The CDR3 spells CASSYDQYQPQHF. CDR3 DNA: TGTGCCAGCAGTTACGATCAGTATCAGCCCCAGCATTTT.

The chain couples TRBV11-2 to TRBJ1-1; no clear D. The V end was cut by 6 bases, the J end by 3 bases, with 23 bases between. CDR3 size: 17 residues. From germline, CDR1 is SGHAT and CDR2 FQNNGV. CDR3 nucleotide sequence: TGTGCCAGCAGGGACGGGTCTGTAGGCTGGAGGCACACTGAAGCTTTCTTT. It encodes CASRDGSVGWRHTEAFF.

V and J are TRBV10-1 and TRBJ2-3; 9 bases line up with TRBD2. The junction had 3 bases not matched to a gene; V was cut back by 4 bases and J by 1 base. Germline V gene lookup returns CDR1 WNHNN and CDR2 SYGVQD (reference sequence). The CDR3 sequence is 15 residues long. The CDR3 nucleotides read TGCGCCAGCAGTGTCTCTAGCGGGGGCACAGATACGCAGTATTTT. This codes for CASSVSSGGTDTQYF.

This clone was picked up one time. The V call is TRBV5-1, the J call TRBJ1-1, with a possible D match to TRBD1 (6 bases). Germline values: CDR1 SGHRS, CDR2 YFSETQ. CDR3 size: 14 residues. Trimming removed 3 bases at V and 3 bases at J, with 12 bases between. In nucleotides, the CDR3 is TGCGCCAGCAGCTATGGACAGTCTTACACTGAAGCTTTCTTT. Its protein product is CASSYGQSYTEAFF.

V is TRBV4-2 and J is TRBJ2-2, with 8 positions matching TRBD2. CDR3 size: 18 residues. The trim removed 0 bases at V and 6 bases at J, leaving 12 bases unmatched. CDR1 and CDR2 (germline): LGHNA, YNFKEQ. The CDR3 sequence: CASSQDRQGTRFPGELFF. CDR3 DNA: TGTGCCAGCAGCCAAGACCGTCAGGGGACTAGATTCCCCGGGGAGCTGTTTTTT.

The gene calls are TRBV5-1 and TRBJ2-3; TRBD1 matches at 7 bases. J lost 2 bases, V lost 2 bases, and 2 bases had no gene match. This CDR3 region has 14 residues. Germline CDR1 and CDR2: SGHRS and YFSETQ. This CDR3 reads CASSFGQDTDTQYF. As DNA, the CDR3 is TGCGCCAGCAGCTTCGGACAGGACACAGATACGCAGTATTTT.

J is TRBJ2-5 and V is TRBV6-5, with D uncertain. V dropped 6 bases and J dropped 1 base, with 12 bases sitting between them. Germline CDR1 is MNHEY and CDR2 is SVGAGI. This CDR3 spans 14 amino acids. CDR3: CASRPFDSQETQYF. The CDR3, as DNA: TGTGCCAGCAGACCCTTCGACTCCCAAGAGACCCAGTACTTC.

This rearrangement joins TRBV2 to TRBJ1-4, with TRBD1 matching over 9 bases. Germline CDR1 and CDR2: SNHLY and FYNNEI. The ends lost 5 bases at V and 7 bases at J; junction bases unmatched: 11. The CDR3 is 16 amino acids. Written as DNA, the CDR3 is TGTGCCAGCAGTTTCTTCCGGGACAGGGTATTTGAAAAACTGTTTTTT. Protein: CASSFFRDRVFEKLFF.